One and the same sample provided the 28 T cell receptor beta chains below, sequenced in a study of T cells in Graves' hyperthyroidism and ophthalmopathy. TCR beta CDR3 regions were amplified from RNA. The TCR CDR3 first-round RT-PCR relied on the HTBI primer set. In TCRdb, the multiplex PCR reads were re-called with MiXCR into one record per CDR3 protein. The sample lists about 320,000 distinct CDR3 sequences; around a sixth were seen once. Sequenced input: blood. The source of these receptors is a man under 40 with Graves' hyperthyroidism.

The rearrangement joins TRBV27 to TRBJ2-5; D is perhaps TRBD2 (5 bases). Germline V gene data show CDR1 as MNHEY and CDR2 as SMNVEV (reference sequence). Trimming pared 5 bases from V and 7 bases from J, leaving 14 bases between. This CDR3 is 13 amino acids long. CDR3 sequence: CASSMRASGTQYF. DNA of the CDR3: TGTGCCAGCAGTATGAGGGCTTCCGGGACCCAGTACTTC.

Many counts were recorded for this clonotype. The rearrangement uses TRBV30 and TRBJ2-7, with unresolved D. This CDR3 is built from 11 residues. Germline-derived CDR1 and CDR2 are GTSNPN and SVGIG (reference sequence). The V and J ends lost 2 bases and 4 bases respectively, with 6 bases between them. CDR3 sequence (DNA): TGTGCCTGGAGTACGGTTTACGAGCAGTACTTC. Residues: CAWSTVYEQYF.

There are many counts of this clonotype. The chain recombines TRBV11-2 with TRBJ2-2; D is possibly TRBD2 (6 bases). CDR3 size: 16 residues. V lost 3 bases, J lost 0 bases, and 11 bases lay in between. Germline V gene data show CDR1 as SGHAT and CDR2 as FQNNGV. The CDR3 is CASSFTSPTNTGELFF. Written as DNA, the CDR3 is TGTGCCAGCAGCTTTACTAGCCCTACGAACACCGGGGAGCTGTTTTTT.

At least ten counts were recorded for this clonotype. The chain joins TRBV5-1 to TRBJ1-2; perhaps TRBD1 as D (5 bases). Germline CDR1 and CDR2: SGHRS and YFSETQ. The CDR3 consists of 16 residues. V was trimmed by 4 bases and J by 8 bases, leaving 24 bases between them. CDR3 in DNA: TGCGCCAGCAGCCTGGGGACGGAAAAGGCCCTTGGAGGCTACACCTTC. Translated: CASSLGTEKALGGYTF.

This clonotype was recorded at least ten times. V gene TRBV28 combines with J gene TRBJ1-2; D gene uncertain. The V end lost 4 bases, the J end lost 6 bases, and 12 bases lay between the germline ends. The CDR3 covers 13 residues. CDR1 is MDHEN, CDR2 SYDVKM, per germline. The CDR3 loop reads CASSSPAWDGYTF. CDR3 bases: TGTGCCAGCAGTTCCCCCGCCTGGGATGGCTACACCTTC.

The gene calls are TRBV15 and TRBJ2-7; D gene uncertain. V was cut by 4 bases and J by 5 bases, with 12 bases left in between. The CDR3 runs 13 residues. Germline lookup yields CDR1 LNHNV and CDR2 YYDKDF (reference sequence). CDR3 in DNA: TGTGCCACCAGCAAAGAGCCCTATAACGAGCAGTACTTC. Residues: CATSKEPYNEQYF. Full variable domain (outside the CDR3, taken from reference TRBV15 and TRBJ2-7): DAMVIQNPRYQVTQFGKPVTLSCSQTLNHNVMYWYQQKSSQAPKLLFHYYDKDFNNEADTPDNFQSRRPNTSFCFLDIRSPGLGDTAMYLCATSKEPYNEQYFGPGTRLTVT.

This clonotype was found many times. The V call is TRBV11-2, the J call TRBJ1-2; D remains ambiguous. This CDR3 has 14 residues. CDR1 and CDR2 from the germline V gene are SGHAT and FQNNGV. V lost 4 bases and J lost 3, with 12 bases in between. The CDR3 loop reads CASSSPQVDYGYTF. Here the CDR3 DNA reads TGTGCCAGCAGCTCACCCCAGGTGGACTATGGCTACACCTTC.

This clonotype occurred many times. The rearrangement links TRBV12-3 or TRBV12-4 to TRBJ2-1, with 7 bases identical to TRBD2. The CDR3 extends over 14 amino acids. V lost 8 bases, J lost 7 bases, and 11 bases stayed unmatched. The CDR3 loop reads CASGGEGLGNEQFF. CDR3 coding DNA: TGTGCCAGCGGAGGGGAGGGCTTAGGTAATGAGCAGTTCTTC.

This clonotype was detected ten times or more. J is TRBJ1-1 and V is TRBV19; D remains ambiguous. The germline CDR1 and CDR2 sequences are LNHDA and SQIVND (reference sequence). This CDR3 has 14 residues. The germline V and J ends were trimmed by 6 bases and 6 bases, with 17 bases remaining between them. In DNA form, the CDR3 reads TGTGCCAGTAGCCCGATGGGAGTAAGCCCTGAAGCTTTCTTT. Protein product: CASSPMGVSPEAFF.

This clonotype was detected many times. The gene calls are TRBV11-2 and TRBJ2-7; 8 bases align to TRBD2. Germline V lookup: CDR1 SGHAT, CDR2 FQNNGV. The CDR3 contains 15 residues. Losses at the gene ends were 0 bases for V and 6 bases for J; bases not matched to a gene: 7. Here the CDR3 reads CASSLDSRGGSEQYF. The CDR3 nucleotides read TGTGCCAGCAGCTTAGATTCTCGGGGGGGGAGCGAGCAGTACTTC.

In this sample, this clonotype turned up many times. The chain couples TRBV6-1 to TRBJ2-7; either TRBD1 or TRBD2 may fit D (6 bases each). Per germline, CDR1 MNHNS and CDR2 SASEGT. CDR3 size: 15 residues. V gave up 6 bases and J gave up 0 bases, with 15 bases separating them. CDR3 DNA: TGTGCCAGCAGCCGCAGACAGGAGGGCTCCTACGAGCAGTACTTC. The encoded protein is CASSRRQEGSYEQYF.

This clonotype was recorded a few times. V and J are TRBV7-2 and TRBJ1-6; D remains ambiguous. The V gene lost 5 bases and the J gene lost 7 bases, with 9 bases spanning the gap. From germline, CDR1 is SGHTA and CDR2 FQGNSA. The CDR3 sequence is 13 residues long. CDR3: CASSPQSNSPLHF. The CDR3 region has the DNA TGTGCCAGCAGCCCTCAATCGAATTCACCCCTCCACTTT.

Concerning this clonotype: This clone may be a read error of a much larger clone one base away. The CDR3 coding sequence is TGTGACAGCAGGGAGGACTTAAGCTCCTACAATGAGCAGTTCTTC. Protein product: CDSREDLSSYNEQFF. J is TRBJ2-1 and V is TRBV2; D possibly corresponds to TRBD2 (6 bases). The germline V gene encodes CDR1 SNHLY and CDR2 FYNNEI. The CDR3 has 15 residues.

There are many counts of this clonotype. Written as DNA, the CDR3 is TGTGCCAGCAGCTTAGTCGCCCGGGAGCCCCAGCATTTT. Translating gives CASSLVAREPQHF. This chain uses TRBV7-2 with TRBJ1-5; D uncertain. The germline V gene encodes CDR1 SGHTA and CDR2 FQGNSA. Trimming shortened V by 1 base and J by 8 bases, and 9 bases separated the two germline ends. The CDR3 length is 13 residues.

This clonotype was found a few times. The rearrangement links TRBV6-1 to TRBJ2-3; D is uncertain. This CDR3 spans 12 amino acids. Germline V gene data show CDR1 as MNHNS and CDR2 as SASEGT. V lost 6 bases and J 2 bases, leaving 6 bases between the germline ends. The CDR3 loop reads CASRPNTDTQYF. The DNA of the CDR3 is TGTGCCAGCAGACCCAACACAGATACGCAGTATTTT.

The sample holds many counts of this clonotype. The chain recombines TRBV7-3 with TRBJ2-3; 9 nucleotides align to TRBD2. This CDR3 spans 15 amino acids. J lost 6 bases, V lost 5 bases, and 9 bases had no gene match. Germline values: CDR1 SGHTA, CDR2 FQGTGA. This CDR3 is CASSAGLALSDTQYF. CDR3 sequence (DNA): TGTGCCAGCAGCGCGGGACTAGCATTGTCCGATACGCAGTATTTT.

This clonotype appeared many times. The rearrangement uses TRBV2 and TRBJ1-5; D is unresolved. This CDR3 is built from 15 residues. The V gene lost 3 bases and the J gene lost 0 bases, with 9 bases spanning the gap. Germline CDR1 and CDR2: SNHLY and FYNNEI. The CDR3: CASSEGNPSNQPQHF. In DNA, the CDR3 is TGTGCCAGCAGTGAGGGGAATCCTAGCAATCAGCCCCAGCATTTT.

Many counts were recorded for this clonotype. The chain carries TRBV5-1 and TRBJ2-2; possibly TRBD1 for D (6 bases). CDR3 length: 15 amino acids. Trimming cost V 5 bases and J 1 base, with 12 bases left between them. Germline V gives CDR1 SGHRS, CDR2 YFSETQ. CDR3 amino acids: CASRSGQLNTGELFF. The CDR3 DNA follows: TGCGCCAGCAGAAGTGGACAGTTGAACACCGGGGAGCTGTTTTTT.

V gene TRBV20-1 combines with J gene TRBJ2-7; TRBD2 agrees at 7 bases. Trimming took 2 bases from V and 2 from J; bases not matched to a gene: 0. This CDR3 contains 12 residues. In germline, CDR1 is DFQATT, CDR2 SNEGSKA (reference sequence). The CDR3 spells CSARLAAYEQYF. CDR3 DNA: TGCAGTGCTAGACTAGCGGCCTACGAGCAGTACTTC.

The genes are TRBV12-3 or TRBV12-4 and TRBJ2-5; either TRBD1 or TRBD2 may fit D (6 bases each). The CDR3 contains 19 residues. Trimming left V 3 bases short and J 4 bases short, with 27 bases between. CDR3 in amino acids: CASSFVWRGLADRRETQYF. CDR3 nucleotides: TGTGCCAGCAGTTTCGTCTGGCGGGGTTTGGCGGACAGAAGAGAGACCCAGTACTTC.

The gene calls are TRBV19 and TRBJ1-3; D not resolved. The CDR3 has 16 residues. V lost 8 bases, J lost 0 bases, and 17 bases lay in between. CDR1 LNHDA and CDR2 SQIVND come from the germline V gene (reference sequence). This CDR3 is CASRRGVLRSGNTIYF. The CDR3 DNA follows: TGTGCCAGTCGGCGCGGGGTTTTGCGCTCTGGAAACACCATATATTTT.

This clonotype has just a few counts. V is TRBV5-1 and J is TRBJ2-2; no clear D gene. The CDR3 has 11 residues. The germline V gene has CDR1 SGHRS and CDR2 YFSETQ. Trimming removed 7 bases from V and 7 bases from J, with 8 bases in between. The CDR3 coding sequence is TGCGCCAGCGCATCCAACGGGGAGCTGTTTTTT. Its translation: CASASNGELFF.

The CDR3 DNA reads as TGCAGCGTCTCGGGGGGGGGGTGGGATACGCAGTATTTT. Translated, it gives CSVSGGGWDTQYF. The J gene is TRBJ2-3, the V gene TRBV29-1; 8 nucleotides align to TRBD2. J lost 6 bases, V lost 6 bases, and 8 bases had no gene match. CDR1 SQVTM and CDR2 ANQGSEA come from the germline V gene. The CDR3 is 13 residues long.

The V call is TRBV19, the J call TRBJ1-1, with a tentative D call TRBD1 (6 bases). Trimming took off 4 bases at V and 1 base at J, with 10 bases between the two ends. From germline, CDR1 is LNHDA and CDR2 SQIVND (reference sequence). This CDR3 contains 14 residues. The CDR3 sequence: CASSTGQPNTEAFF. The CDR3 nucleotides read TGTGCCAGTAGTACCGGACAGCCGAACACTGAAGCTTTCTTT.

This clonotype was detected many times. This chain connects TRBV20-1 to TRBJ2-2, with no clear D. The CDR3 sequence is 15 residues long. Trimming took 0 bases from V and 3 from J, leaving 11 bases between them. The germline gives CDR1 DFQATT, CDR2 SNEGSKA (reference sequence). In DNA form, the CDR3 reads TGCAGTGCTAGAGATCTTAGGGTGGACACCGGGGAGCTGTTTTTT. It translates to CSARDLRVDTGELFF.

The sample holds a few counts of this clonotype. The chain joins TRBV5-1 to TRBJ2-7; the D gene is possibly TRBD2 (6 bases). The germline V gene encodes CDR1 SGHRS and CDR2 YFSETQ. Trimming removed 3 bases at V and 4 bases at J, with 14 bases between. This CDR3 is 14 amino acids long. The CDR3 reads CASSSTSYGYEQYF. CDR3 bases: TGCGCCAGCAGCTCGACTAGTTACGGTTACGAGCAGTACTTC.

The chain uses TRBV6-6 and TRBJ2-7; TRBD2 matches at 14 bases. V was clipped by 0 bases and J by 6 bases; unmatched bases: 19. This CDR3 is built from 21 residues. Germline V CDR1 and CDR2: MNHNY, SVGAGI (reference sequence). The CDR3 nucleotides are TGTGCCAGCAGTTACTCGAGTACTCGACTAGCGGGAGGGCCTAAGACTGGCGAGCAGTACTTC. This translates into CASSYSSTRLAGGPKTGEQYF.

This clonotype has a handful of counts. Just one base apart from a much larger clone, this may be a read error. This sequence joins TRBV29-1 and TRBJ2-5; no clear D gene. Trimming left V 5 bases short and J 5 bases short, with 12 bases between. The CDR3 totals 12 residues. Germline CDR1 SQVTM, CDR2 ANQGSEA. The CDR3, as DNA: TGCAGCGTTCTTCCTAACTATGAGACCCAGTACTTC. It codes for CSVLPNYETQYF.